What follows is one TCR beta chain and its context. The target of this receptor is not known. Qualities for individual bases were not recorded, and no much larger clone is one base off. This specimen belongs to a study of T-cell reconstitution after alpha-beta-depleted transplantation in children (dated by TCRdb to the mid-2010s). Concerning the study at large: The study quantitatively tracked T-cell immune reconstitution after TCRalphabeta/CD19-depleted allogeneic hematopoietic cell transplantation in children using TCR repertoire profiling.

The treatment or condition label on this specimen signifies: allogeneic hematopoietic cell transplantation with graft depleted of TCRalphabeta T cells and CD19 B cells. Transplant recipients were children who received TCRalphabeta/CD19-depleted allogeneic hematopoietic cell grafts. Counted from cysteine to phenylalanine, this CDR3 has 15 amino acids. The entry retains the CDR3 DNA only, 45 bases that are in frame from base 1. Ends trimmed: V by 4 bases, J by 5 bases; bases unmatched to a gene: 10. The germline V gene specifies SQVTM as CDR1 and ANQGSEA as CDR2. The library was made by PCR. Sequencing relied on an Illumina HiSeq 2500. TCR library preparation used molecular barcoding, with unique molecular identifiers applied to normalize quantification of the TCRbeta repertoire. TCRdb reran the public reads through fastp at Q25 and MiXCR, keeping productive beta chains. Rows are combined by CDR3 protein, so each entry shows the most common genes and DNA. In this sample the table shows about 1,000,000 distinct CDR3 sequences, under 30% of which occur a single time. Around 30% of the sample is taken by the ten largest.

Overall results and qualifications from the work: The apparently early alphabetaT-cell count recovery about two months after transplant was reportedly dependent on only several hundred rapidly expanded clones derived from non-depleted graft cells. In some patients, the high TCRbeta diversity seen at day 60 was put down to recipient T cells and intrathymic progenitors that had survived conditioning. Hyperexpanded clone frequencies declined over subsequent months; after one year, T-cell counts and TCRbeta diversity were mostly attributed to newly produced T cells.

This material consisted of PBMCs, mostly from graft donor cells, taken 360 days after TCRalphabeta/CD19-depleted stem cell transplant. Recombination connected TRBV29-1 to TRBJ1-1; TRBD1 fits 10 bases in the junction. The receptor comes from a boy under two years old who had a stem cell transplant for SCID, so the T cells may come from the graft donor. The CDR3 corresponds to CSVAGSGQGGTEAFF. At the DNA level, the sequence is TGCAGCGTTGCGGGCTCCGGACAGGGGGGGACTGAAGCTTTCTTT.